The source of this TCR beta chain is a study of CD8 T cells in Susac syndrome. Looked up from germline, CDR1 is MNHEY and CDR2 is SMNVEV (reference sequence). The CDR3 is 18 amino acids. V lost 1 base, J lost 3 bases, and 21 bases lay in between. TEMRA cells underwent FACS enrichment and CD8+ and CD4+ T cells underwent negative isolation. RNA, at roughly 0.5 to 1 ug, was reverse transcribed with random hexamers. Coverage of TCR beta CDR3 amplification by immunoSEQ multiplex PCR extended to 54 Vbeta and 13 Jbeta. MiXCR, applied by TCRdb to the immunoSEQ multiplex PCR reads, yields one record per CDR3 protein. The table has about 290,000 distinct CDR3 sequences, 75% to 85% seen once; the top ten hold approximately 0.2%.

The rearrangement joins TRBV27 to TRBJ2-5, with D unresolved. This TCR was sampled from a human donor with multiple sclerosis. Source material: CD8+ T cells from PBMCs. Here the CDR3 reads CASSLFNPTGPPEETQYF. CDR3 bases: TGTGCCAGCAGTTTATTCAATCCAACCGGGCCACCTGAAGAGACCCAGTACTTC.